The rows below give T cell receptor beta chains drawn from one sample of a study of blood T cell repertoires in COVID-19. Some clones are missing from TCRdb's copy, which holds only in-frame ones; the method was immunoSEQ multiplex PCR. The sample lists some 250,000 clones, approximately 82% occurring once. Sequencing was done on a sample of PBMCs or T cells enriched from blood (not recorded which). These TCRs come from a man aged 35-49 years who had recovered from COVID-19. Both conserved end residues are part of each CDR3.

V gene: TRBV6-1; J gene: TRBJ2-3; CDR3 protein: CASSVWTSGSTDTQYF
V gene: TRBV27; J gene: TRBJ2-6; CDR3 protein: CASSLKVRFLGANVLTF
V gene: TRBV30; J gene: TRBJ2-3; CDR3 protein: CAWSVYGGSTDTQYF
V gene: TRBV28; J gene: TRBJ1-2; CDR3 protein: CASSTRDRPGGYGYTF
V gene: TRBV24-1; J gene: TRBJ1-1; CDR3 protein: CATSDPRQGYTEAFF
V gene: TRBV30; J gene: TRBJ1-2; CDR3 protein: CAWSVIHRDRGGYTF
V gene: TRBV3-1/TRBV3-2; J gene: TRBJ1-4; CDR3 protein: CASSRQVLEKLFF
V gene: TRBV30; J gene: TRBJ2-5; CDR3 protein: CAWSVKGEETQYF
V gene: TRBV3-1/TRBV3-2; J gene: TRBJ2-2; CDR3 protein: CASRPGTAGELFF
V gene: TRBV24-1; J gene: TRBJ2-3; CDR3 protein: CATSRRRGDTDTQYF
V gene: TRBV10-3; J gene: TRBJ1-2; CDR3 protein: CAIMDPGQGSSGYGYTF
V gene: TRBV3-1/TRBV3-2; J gene: TRBJ2-3; CDR3 protein: CASSRELAYADTQYF
V gene: TRBV20-1; J gene: TRBJ1-3; CDR3 protein: CSASRGGTARSGNTIYF
V gene: TRBV13; J gene: TRBJ1-3; CDR3 protein: CASQAGRNTIYF
V gene: TRBV4-1; J gene: TRBJ1-4; CDR3 protein: CASSQEGPWQGLFF
V gene: TRBV27; J gene: TRBJ1-5; CDR3 protein: CASSLRTGNQPQHF
V gene: TRBV4-1; J gene: TRBJ1-1; CDR3 protein: CASSPLTAGRLNTEAFF
V gene: TRBV7-2; J gene: TRBJ1-2; CDR3 protein: CASSLAREDYGYTF
V gene: TRBV4-1; J gene: TRBJ2-1; CDR3 protein: CASSHRQGVSEQFF
V gene: TRBV10-1; J gene: TRBJ1-2; CDR3 protein: CANPLDRGLSGYTF
V gene: TRBV7-2; J gene: TRBJ2-7; CDR3 protein: CASTPGTLALSYEQYF
V gene: TRBV20-1; J gene: TRBJ1-2; CDR3 protein: CSASRLGQDQYGYTF
V gene: TRBV27; J gene: TRBJ2-2; CDR3 protein: CASSLRGRDTGELFF
V gene: TRBV27; J gene: TRBJ1-2; CDR3 protein: CASSLSAGASYGYTF
V gene: TRBV5-1; J gene: TRBJ1-2; CDR3 protein: CASSLEAGRWYGYTF
V gene: TRBV5-1; J gene: TRBJ2-7; CDR3 protein: CASSPAGAGGYEQYF
V gene: TRBV9; J gene: TRBJ2-7; CDR3 protein: CASSVEAGHKQYF
V gene: TRBV10-3; J gene: TRBJ1-6; CDR3 protein: CAIRRDNLNSPLHF
V gene: TRBV20-1; J gene: TRBJ2-1; CDR3 protein: CSASGGGTYNEQFF
V gene: TRBV7-3; J gene: TRBJ2-1; CDR3 protein: CASSFAGGYNEQFF
V gene: TRBV27; J gene: TRBJ2-7; CDR3 protein: CASSFLGSYEQYF
V gene: TRBV27; J gene: TRBJ1-6; CDR3 protein: CASRAGNSPLHF
V gene: TRBV29-1; J gene: TRBJ2-1; CDR3 protein: CSVERQGGYGEQFF
V gene: TRBV28; J gene: TRBJ1-6; CDR3 protein: CASSPLDRDDSPLHF
V gene: TRBV7-3; J gene: TRBJ2-1; CDR3 protein: CASSLLAGANNEQFF
V gene: TRBV28; J gene: TRBJ2-5; CDR3 protein: CASHRRGPGGETQYF
V gene: TRBV7-9; J gene: TRBJ1-3; CDR3 protein: CASSLAPGGPGNTIYF
V gene: TRBV30; J gene: TRBJ1-1; CDR3 protein: CAWRTGTGTEAFF
V gene: TRBV2; J gene: TRBJ2-7; CDR3 protein: CASRAPTSGGGYEQYF
V gene: TRBV5-4; J gene: TRBJ1-1; CDR3 protein: CASSLSGPNTEAFF
V gene: TRBV9; J gene: TRBJ2-7; CDR3 protein: CASSAVWLAGVTEQYF
V gene: TRBV6-5; J gene: TRBJ2-5; CDR3 protein: CASSSTRVETQYF
V gene: TRBV7-2; J gene: TRBJ1-4; CDR3 protein: CASSLGVTEEKLFF
V gene: TRBV11-2; J gene: TRBJ1-6; CDR3 protein: CASRRLQGYNSPLHF
V gene: TRBV15; J gene: TRBJ1-4; CDR3 protein: CATSRGWTGGSEKLFF
V gene: TRBV6-5; J gene: TRBJ2-3; CDR3 protein: CASSRAKEADTQYF
V gene: TRBV5-1; J gene: TRBJ2-7; CDR3 protein: CASSPLEGQGPYEQYF
V gene: TRBV28; J gene: TRBJ1-6; CDR3 protein: CASRRGGSPLHF
V gene: TRBV27; J gene: TRBJ1-2; CDR3 protein: CASSRTGAYGYTF
V gene: TRBV9; J gene: TRBJ1-3; CDR3 protein: CASRPTGPGNTIYF
V gene: TRBV28; J gene: TRBJ2-4; CDR3 protein: CASIKGRGLAKNIQYF
V gene: TRBV5-1; J gene: TRBJ2-5; CDR3 protein: CASSLENGGKETQYF